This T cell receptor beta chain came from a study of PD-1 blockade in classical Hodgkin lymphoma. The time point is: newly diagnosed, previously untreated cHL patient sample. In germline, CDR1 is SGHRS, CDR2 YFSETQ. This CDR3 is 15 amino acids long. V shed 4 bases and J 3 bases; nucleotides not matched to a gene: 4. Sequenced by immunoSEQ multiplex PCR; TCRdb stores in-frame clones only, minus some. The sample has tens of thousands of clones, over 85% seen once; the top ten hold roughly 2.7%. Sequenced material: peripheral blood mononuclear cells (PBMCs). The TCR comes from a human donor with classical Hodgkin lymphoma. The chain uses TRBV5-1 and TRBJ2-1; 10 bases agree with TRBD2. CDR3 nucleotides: TGCGCCAGCAGCCAAGCGGGAGGGAACTACAATGAGCAGTTCTTC. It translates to CASSQAGGNYNEQFF.